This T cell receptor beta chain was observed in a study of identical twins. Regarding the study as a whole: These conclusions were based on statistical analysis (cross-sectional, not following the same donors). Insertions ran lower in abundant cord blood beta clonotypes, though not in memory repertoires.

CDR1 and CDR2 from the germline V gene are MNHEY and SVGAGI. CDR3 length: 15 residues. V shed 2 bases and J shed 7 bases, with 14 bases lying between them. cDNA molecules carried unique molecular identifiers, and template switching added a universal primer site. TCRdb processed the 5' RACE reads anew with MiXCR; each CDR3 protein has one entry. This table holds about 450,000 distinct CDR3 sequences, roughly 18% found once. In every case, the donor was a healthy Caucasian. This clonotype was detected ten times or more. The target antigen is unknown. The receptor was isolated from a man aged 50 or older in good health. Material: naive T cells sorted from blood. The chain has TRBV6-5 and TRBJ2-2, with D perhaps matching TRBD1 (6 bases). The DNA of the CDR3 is TGTGCCAGCAGTTACGAACAGGGTTCTTACGGGGAGCTGTTTTTT. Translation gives CASSYEQGSYGELFF.